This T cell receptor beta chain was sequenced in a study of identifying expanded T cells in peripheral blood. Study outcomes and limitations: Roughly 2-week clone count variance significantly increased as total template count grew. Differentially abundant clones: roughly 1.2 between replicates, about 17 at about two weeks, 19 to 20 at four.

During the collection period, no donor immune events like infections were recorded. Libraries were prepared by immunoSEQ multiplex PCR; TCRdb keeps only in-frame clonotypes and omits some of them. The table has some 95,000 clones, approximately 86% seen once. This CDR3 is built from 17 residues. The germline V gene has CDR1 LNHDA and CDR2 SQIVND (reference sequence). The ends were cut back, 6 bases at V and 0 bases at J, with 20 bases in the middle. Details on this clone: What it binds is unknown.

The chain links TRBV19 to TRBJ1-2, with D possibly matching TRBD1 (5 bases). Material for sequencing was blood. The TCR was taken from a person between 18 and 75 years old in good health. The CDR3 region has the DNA TGTGCCAGTAGCCCAATAGGTGGGGGACTAGCTAACTATGGCTACACCTTC. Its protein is CASSPIGGGLANYGYTF. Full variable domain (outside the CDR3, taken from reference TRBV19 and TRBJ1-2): DGGITQSPKYLFRKEGQNVTLSCEQNLNHDAMYWYRQDPGQGLRLIYYSQIVNDFQKGDIAEGYSVSREKKESFPLTVTSAQKNPTAFYLCASSPIGGGLANYGYTFGSGTRLTVV.